The clone carrying this T cell receptor (beta chain) was detected only a few times. Its antigen remains unknown. Together with a sample-barcoded 5' primer, a J-beta primer mix was included in a second PCR lasting about 7 to 11 cycles. TCRdb fed the 5' RACE reads into MiXCR, producing one record per CDR3 protein. The data hold hundreds of thousands of distinct CDR3 sequences, with around two fifths observed a single time. The data were taken from a study of blood T cells in healthy people across ages. General study results and limits: Unsorted PBMCs prevented conclusive naive versus antigen-experienced comparison. With age, beta diversity per million T cells declined roughly linearly, significantly by 35 to 40.

Losses at the gene ends were 5 bases for V and 6 bases for J; bases not matched to a gene: 7. Germline V gene sequence: CDR1 SEHNR, CDR2 FQNEAQ (reference sequence). The CDR3 is 14 residues long. This TCR was recovered from a man in his sixties in good health. Input material: blood. This sequence joins TRBV7-9 and TRBJ2-1, with 7 bases that match TRBD1. DNA of the CDR3: TGTGCCAGCAGCGCCGCCGACAGGGCCAATGAGCAGTTCTTC. Its protein product is CASSAADRANEQFF.